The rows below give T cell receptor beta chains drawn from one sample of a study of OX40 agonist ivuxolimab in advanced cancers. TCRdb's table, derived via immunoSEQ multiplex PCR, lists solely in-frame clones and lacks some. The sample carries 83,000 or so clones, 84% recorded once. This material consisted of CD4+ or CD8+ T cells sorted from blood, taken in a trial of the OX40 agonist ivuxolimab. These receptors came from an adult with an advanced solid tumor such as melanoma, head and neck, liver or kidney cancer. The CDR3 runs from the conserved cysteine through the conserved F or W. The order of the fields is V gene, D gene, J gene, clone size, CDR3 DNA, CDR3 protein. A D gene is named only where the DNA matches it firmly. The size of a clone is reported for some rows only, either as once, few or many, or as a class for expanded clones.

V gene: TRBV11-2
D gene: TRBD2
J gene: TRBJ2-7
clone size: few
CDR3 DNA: TGTGCCAGCAGCTACACTAGCGGGGTATCCTACGAGCAGTACTTC
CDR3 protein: CASSYTSGVSYEQYF

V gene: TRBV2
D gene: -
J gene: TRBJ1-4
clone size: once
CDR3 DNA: TGTGCCACAACTCCTGACGTAACAACTAATGAAAAACTGTTTTTT
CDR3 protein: CATTPDVTTNEKLFF

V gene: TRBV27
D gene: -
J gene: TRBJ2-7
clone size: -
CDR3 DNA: TGTGCCAGCAGTACATACGCTTTTGGGCAGACAAGCTCCTACGAGCAGTACTTC
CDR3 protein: CASSTYAFGQTSSYEQYF

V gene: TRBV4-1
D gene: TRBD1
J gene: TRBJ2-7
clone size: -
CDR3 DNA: TGCGCCAGCAGCCGCCCGGGACAGGGGACGGTCGAGCAGTACTTC
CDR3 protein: CASSRPGQGTVEQYF

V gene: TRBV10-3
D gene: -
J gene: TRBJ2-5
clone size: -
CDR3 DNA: TGTGCCATCAGTGACGGTCCGGGGGAAGAGACCCAGTACTTC
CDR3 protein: CAISDGPGEETQYF

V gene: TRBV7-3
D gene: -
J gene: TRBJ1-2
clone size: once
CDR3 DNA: TGTGCCAGCAGCGCTGGGGTGGGGATGGGAGGCTACACCTTC
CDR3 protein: CASSAGVGMGGYTF

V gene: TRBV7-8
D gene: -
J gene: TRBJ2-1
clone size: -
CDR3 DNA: TGTGCCAGCAGCTTACAGGGATACAATGAGCAGTTCTTC
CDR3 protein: CASSLQGYNEQFF

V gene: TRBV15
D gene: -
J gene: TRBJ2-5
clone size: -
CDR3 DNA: TGTGCCACCAGCAGAGGCGGACAGTACCAAGAGACCCAGTACTTC
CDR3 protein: CATSRGGQYQETQYF

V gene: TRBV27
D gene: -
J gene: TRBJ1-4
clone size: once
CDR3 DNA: TGTGCCAGCAGTTTGAGATTTTCTGGTGAAAAACTGTTTTTT
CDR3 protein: CASSLRFSGEKLFF

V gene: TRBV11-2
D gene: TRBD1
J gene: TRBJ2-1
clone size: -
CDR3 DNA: TGTGCCAGCAACCGAGGACAGGGGAGAAATGAGCAGTTCTTC
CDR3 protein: CASNRGQGRNEQFF

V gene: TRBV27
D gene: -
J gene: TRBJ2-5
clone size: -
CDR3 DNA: TGTGCCAGCAGTTCCCTCCTCGGGGTAGGAGAGACCCAGTACTTC
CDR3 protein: CASSSLLGVGETQYF

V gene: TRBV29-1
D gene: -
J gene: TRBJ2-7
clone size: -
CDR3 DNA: TGCAGCGTTGAAGACTTAACAGGCGACGAGCAGTACTTC
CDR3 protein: CSVEDLTGDEQYF

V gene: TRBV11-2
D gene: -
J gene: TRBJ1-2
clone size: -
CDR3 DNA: TGTGCCAGCAGCTATACCGGGATAGCTAACTATGGCTACACCTTC
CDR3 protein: CASSYTGIANYGYTF